This T cell receptor beta chain was captured by sequencing in a study of blood T cells in healthy people across ages. Findings and caveats of the study: Per million T cells, the diversity of TCR beta decreased roughly linearly as age advanced. Estimated diversity across one million T cells was deemed an underestimate.

Together with a sample-barcoded 5' primer, a J-beta primer mix was included in a second PCR lasting about 6 to 11 cycles. With 12 random nucleotides, a template-switch adaptor tagged each individual cDNA molecule. TCRdb ran MiXCR on the 5' RACE reads and lists one entry per CDR3 protein. The sample has 800,000 to 1,000,000 distinct CDR3 sequences, about 44% seen once. This clonotype showed up just a few times. As yet, its antigen is unknown. Extraction yielded at least 6 micrograms of total RNA per sample. V dropped 0 bases and J dropped 3 bases, with 12 bases sitting between them. CDR1 and CDR2 (germline): MGHRA, YSYEKL. This CDR3 spans 15 amino acids.

Source material: blood. The rearrangement links TRBV4-1 to TRBJ2-7; tentatively, D is TRBD2 (6 bases). The TCR sequence derives from a man aged 25 to 40 in good health. The DNA for the CDR3 is TGCGCCAGCAGCCAAGATCAGGCGGGGAACTACGAGCAGTACTTC. It specifies CASSQDQAGNYEQYF.